This T cell receptor (beta chain) was recorded in a study of T cells in Graves' hyperthyroidism and ophthalmopathy. Overall study context: Peripheral blood draws took place at initial diagnosis, ahead of any treatment.

The CDR3 has 15 residues. Germline V gene lookup returns CDR1 SEHNR and CDR2 FQNEAQ (reference sequence). Unmatched junction bases numbered 9, after V lost 5 bases and J lost 10 bases. Amplification of TCR beta CDR3 regions was performed using RNA transcripts as template. The TCR CDR3 first-round RT-PCR relied on the HTBI primer set. Via MiXCR, TCRdb re-called the multiplex PCR reads, giving one row per CDR3 protein. Of some 770,000 distinct CDR3 sequences in the sample, roughly 15% were seen once. The sample taken for sequencing was blood. This receptor was taken from a man younger than 30 with Graves' hyperthyroidism. The chain is built from TRBV7-9 and TRBJ2-1, with 12 positions matching TRBD2. The CDR3 is CASSPPTSGSGEQFF. The CDR3 nucleotides read TGTGCCAGCAGCCCCCCGACTAGCGGGAGTGGCGAGCAGTTCTTC.